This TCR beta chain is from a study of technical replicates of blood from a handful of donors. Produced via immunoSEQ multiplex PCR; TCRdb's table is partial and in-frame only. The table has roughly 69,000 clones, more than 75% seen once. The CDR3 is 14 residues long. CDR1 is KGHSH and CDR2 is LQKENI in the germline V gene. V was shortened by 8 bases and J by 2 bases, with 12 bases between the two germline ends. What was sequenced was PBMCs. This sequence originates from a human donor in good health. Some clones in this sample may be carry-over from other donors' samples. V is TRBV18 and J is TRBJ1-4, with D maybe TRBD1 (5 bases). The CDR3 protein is CASAQGSTNEKLFF. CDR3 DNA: TGTGCCAGCGCGCAGGGTTCTACTAATGAAAAACTGTTTTTT.